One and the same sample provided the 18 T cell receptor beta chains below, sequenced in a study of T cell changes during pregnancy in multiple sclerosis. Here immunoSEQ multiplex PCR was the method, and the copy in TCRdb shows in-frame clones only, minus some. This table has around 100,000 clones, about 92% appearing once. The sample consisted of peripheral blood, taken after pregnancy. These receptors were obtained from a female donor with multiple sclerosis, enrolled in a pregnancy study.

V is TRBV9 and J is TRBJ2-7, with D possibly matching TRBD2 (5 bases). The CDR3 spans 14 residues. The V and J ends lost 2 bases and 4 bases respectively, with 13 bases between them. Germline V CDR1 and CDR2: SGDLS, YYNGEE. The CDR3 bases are TGTGCCAGCAGCGTCGGGGTTTCCCCTTACGAGCAGTACTTC. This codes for CASSVGVSPYEQYF.

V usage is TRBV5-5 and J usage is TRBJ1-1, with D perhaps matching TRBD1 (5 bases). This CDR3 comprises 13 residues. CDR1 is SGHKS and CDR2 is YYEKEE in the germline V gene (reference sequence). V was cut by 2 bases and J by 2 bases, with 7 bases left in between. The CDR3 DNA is TGTGCCAGCAGCTTTACAGGAAACACTGAAGCTTTCTTT. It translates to CASSFTGNTEAFF.

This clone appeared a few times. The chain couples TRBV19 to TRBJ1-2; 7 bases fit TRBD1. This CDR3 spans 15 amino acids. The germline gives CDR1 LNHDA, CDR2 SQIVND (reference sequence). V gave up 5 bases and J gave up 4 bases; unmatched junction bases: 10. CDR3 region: CASSEAPGQIYGYTF. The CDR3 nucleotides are TGTGCCAGTAGTGAGGCACCGGGACAGATCTATGGCTACACCTTC.

The CDR3 reads CASSMGDRGLYEQYF. The CDR3 DNA sequence: TGTGCCAGTAGTATGGGGGACAGGGGGCTATACGAGCAGTACTTC. The chain combines TRBV19 with TRBJ2-7; 12 nucleotides match TRBD1. Germline assignment: CDR1 LNHDA and CDR2 SQIVND (reference sequence). This CDR3 contains 15 residues. The trim removed 3 bases at V and 4 bases at J, leaving 4 bases unmatched.

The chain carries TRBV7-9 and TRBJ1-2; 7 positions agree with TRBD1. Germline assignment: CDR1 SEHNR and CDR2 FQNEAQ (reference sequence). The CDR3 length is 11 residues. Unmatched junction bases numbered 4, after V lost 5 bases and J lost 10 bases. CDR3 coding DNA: TGTGCCAGCAGCCCGCAGGGGGACTACACCTTC. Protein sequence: CASSPQGDYTF.

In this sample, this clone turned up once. The CDR3 protein is CATSRDRTGTGGYTF. The DNA of the CDR3 is TGTGCCACCAGCAGAGATCGCACAGGCACAGGGGGCTACACCTTC. V gene TRBV15 combines with J gene TRBJ1-2, with D perhaps TRBD1 (6 bases). The CDR3 length is 15 residues. V dropped 0 bases and J dropped 8 bases, with 16 bases sitting between them. Germline V lookup: CDR1 LNHNV, CDR2 YYDKDF (reference sequence).

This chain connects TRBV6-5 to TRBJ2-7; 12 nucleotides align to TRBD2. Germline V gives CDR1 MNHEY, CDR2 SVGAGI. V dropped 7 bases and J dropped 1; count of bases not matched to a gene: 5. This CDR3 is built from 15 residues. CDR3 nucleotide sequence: TGTGCCAGCACTCTAGGACTAGCGGGATCCTACGAGCAGTACTTC. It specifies CASTLGLAGSYEQYF.

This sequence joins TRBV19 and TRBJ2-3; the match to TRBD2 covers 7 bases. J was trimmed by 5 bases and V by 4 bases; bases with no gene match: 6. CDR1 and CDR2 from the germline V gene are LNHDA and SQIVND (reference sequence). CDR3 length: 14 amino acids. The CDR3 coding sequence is TGTGCCAGTAGTAGGGGGGGACTTCTAGATACGCAGTATTTT. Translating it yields CASSRGGLLDTQYF. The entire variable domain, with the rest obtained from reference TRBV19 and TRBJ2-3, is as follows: DGGITQSPKYLFRKEGQNVTLSCEQNLNHDAMYWYRQDPGQGLRLIYYSQIVNDFQKGDIAEGYSVSREKKESFPLTVTSAQKNPTAFYLCASSRGGLLDTQYFGPGTRLTVL.

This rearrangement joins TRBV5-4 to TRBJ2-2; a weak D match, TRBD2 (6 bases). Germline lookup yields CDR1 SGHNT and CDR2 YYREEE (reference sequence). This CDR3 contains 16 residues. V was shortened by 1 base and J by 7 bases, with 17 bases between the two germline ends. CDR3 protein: CASSLPQRRGVGELFF. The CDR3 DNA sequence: TGTGCCAGCAGCTTGCCCCAGAGGAGGGGAGTCGGGGAGCTGTTTTTT.

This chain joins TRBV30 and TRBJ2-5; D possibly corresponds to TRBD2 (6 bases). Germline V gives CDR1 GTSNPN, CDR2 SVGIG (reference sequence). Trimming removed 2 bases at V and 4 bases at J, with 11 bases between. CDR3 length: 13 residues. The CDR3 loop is CAWSTRGGETQYF. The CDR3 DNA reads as TGTGCCTGGAGTACTAGGGGAGGAGAGACCCAGTACTTC.

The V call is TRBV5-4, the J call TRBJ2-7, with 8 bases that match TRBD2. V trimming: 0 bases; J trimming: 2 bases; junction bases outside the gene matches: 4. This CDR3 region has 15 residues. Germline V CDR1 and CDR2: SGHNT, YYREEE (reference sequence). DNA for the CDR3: TGTGCCAGCAGCTTGGGGCTAGCGGGTCCCTACGAGCAGTACTTC. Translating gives CASSLGLAGPYEQYF.

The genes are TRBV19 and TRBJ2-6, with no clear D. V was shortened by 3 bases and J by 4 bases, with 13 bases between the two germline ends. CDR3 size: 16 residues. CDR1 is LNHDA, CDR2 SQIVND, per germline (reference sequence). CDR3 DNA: TGTGCCAGTAGTATTGTAACGAGTTCCGGGGCCAACGTCCTGACTTTC. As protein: CASSIVTSSGANVLTF.

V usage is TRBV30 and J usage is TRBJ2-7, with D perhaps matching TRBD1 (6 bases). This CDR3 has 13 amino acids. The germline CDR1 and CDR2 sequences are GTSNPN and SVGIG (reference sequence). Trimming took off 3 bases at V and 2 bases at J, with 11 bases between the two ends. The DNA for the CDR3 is TGTGCCTGGAGGGGACGGACAGCCTACGAGCAGTACTTC. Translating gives CAWRGRTAYEQYF.

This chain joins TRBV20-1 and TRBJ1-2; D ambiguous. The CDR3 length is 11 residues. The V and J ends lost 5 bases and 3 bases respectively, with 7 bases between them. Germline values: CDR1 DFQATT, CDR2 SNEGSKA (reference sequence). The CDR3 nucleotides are TGCAGTGCTCCGGTTGACTATGGCTACACCTTC. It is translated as CSAPVDYGYTF.

The CDR3 loop is CASSDLTGTVNNEQFF. In nucleotides, the CDR3 is TGTGCCAGCAGCGACCTAACCGGGACAGTTAACAATGAGCAGTTCTTC. The rearrangement links TRBV28 to TRBJ2-1; 7 bases agree with TRBD1. The CDR3 has 16 amino acids. V lost 6 bases, J lost 5 bases, and 13 bases stayed unmatched. Germline CDR1 is MDHEN and CDR2 is SYDVKM.

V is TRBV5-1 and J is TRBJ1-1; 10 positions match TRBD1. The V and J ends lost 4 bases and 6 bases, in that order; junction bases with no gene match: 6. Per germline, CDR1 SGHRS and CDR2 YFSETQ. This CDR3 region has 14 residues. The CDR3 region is CASSPDRGKAEAFF. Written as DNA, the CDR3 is TGCGCCAGCAGCCCGGACAGGGGGAAGGCTGAAGCTTTCTTT.

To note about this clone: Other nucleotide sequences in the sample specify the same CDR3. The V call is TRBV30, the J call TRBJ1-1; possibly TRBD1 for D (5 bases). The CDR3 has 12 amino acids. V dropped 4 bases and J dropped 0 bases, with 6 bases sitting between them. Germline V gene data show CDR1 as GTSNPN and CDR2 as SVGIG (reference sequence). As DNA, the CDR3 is TGTGCCTGGAAGGGGATGAACACTGAAGCTTTCTTT. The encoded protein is CAWKGMNTEAFF.

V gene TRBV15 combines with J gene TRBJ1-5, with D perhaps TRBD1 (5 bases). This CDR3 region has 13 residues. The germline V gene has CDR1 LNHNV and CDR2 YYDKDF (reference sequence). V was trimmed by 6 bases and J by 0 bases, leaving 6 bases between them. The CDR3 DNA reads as TGTGCCACCAGAGGGGATAGCAATCAGCCCCAGCATTTT. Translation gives CATRGDSNQPQHF.